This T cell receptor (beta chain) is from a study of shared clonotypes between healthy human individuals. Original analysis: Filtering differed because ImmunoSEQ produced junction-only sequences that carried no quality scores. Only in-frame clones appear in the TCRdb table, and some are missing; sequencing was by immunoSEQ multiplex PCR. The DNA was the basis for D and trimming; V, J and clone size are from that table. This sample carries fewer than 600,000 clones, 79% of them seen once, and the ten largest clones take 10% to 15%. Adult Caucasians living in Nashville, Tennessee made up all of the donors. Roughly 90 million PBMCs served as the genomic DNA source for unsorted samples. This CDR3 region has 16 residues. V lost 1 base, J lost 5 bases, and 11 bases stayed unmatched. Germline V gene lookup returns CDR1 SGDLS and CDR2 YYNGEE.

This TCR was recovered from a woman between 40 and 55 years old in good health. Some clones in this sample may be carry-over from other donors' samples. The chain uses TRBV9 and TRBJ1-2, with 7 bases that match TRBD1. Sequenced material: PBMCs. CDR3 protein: CASSVRSRTGPYGYTF. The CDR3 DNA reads TGTGCCAGCAGCGTAAGGTCAAGGACAGGACCTTATGGCTACACCTTC.